A single sample is the source of the 20 T cell receptor beta chains below, sequenced in a study of blood T cell repertoires in COVID-19. TCRdb keeps only in-frame clones here, not all; method: immunoSEQ multiplex PCR. Among 55,000 to 70,000 clones listed, about nine tenths were seen once. Sequences were obtained from peripheral blood. These receptors were taken from a woman aged 55-69 years with COVID-19, enrolled during active disease.

This clone has a single count. This chain connects TRBV24-1 to TRBJ2-7; no definite D call. Germline values: CDR1 KGHDR, CDR2 SFDVKD. The CDR3 consists of 14 residues. V dropped 4 bases and J dropped 7 bases, with 16 bases sitting between them. Here the CDR3 reads CATSETGSRREQYF. DNA for the CDR3: TGTGCCACCAGTGAGACCGGGTCCCGGAGAGAGCAGTACTTC.

V and J are TRBV11-3 and TRBJ1-1; D call uncertain. The length of the CDR3 is 14 residues. Germline CDR1 is SGHNT and CDR2 is YENEEA. Trimming stripped 0 bases from V and 4 bases from J, with 9 bases between. CDR3 amino acids: CASSLDMGSTEAFF. The CDR3 DNA sequence: TGTGCCAGCAGCTTAGATATGGGGAGCACTGAAGCTTTCTTT.

The CDR3: CASSSLLEAYNEQFF. The CDR3 DNA is TGTGCCAGCAGTTCCCTATTAGAGGCCTACAATGAGCAGTTCTTC. This chain joins TRBV28 and TRBJ2-1; D is undetermined. Germline lookup yields CDR1 MDHEN and CDR2 SYDVKM. The CDR3 length is 15 residues. V was cut by 4 bases and J by 2 bases, with 12 bases left in between. The full variable domain, with the rest looked up from reference TRBV28 and TRBJ2-1, is DVKVTQSSRYLVKRTGEKVFLECVQDMDHENMFWYRQDPGLGLRLIYFSYDVKMKEKGDIPEGYSVSREKKERFSLILESASTNQTSMYLCASSSLLEAYNEQFFGPGTRLTVL.

This clone was counted between two and nine times. V gene TRBV23-1 combines with J gene TRBJ2-7; 10 bases agree with TRBD1. TRBV23-1 belongs to the ORF category, with a function that is uncertain. With V trimmed by 4 bases and J by 7 bases, 7 bases remained unmatched. This CDR3 region has 14 residues. This CDR3 reads CASSLRGQGLEQYF. The CDR3 bases are TGCGCCAGCAGTCTAAGGGGACAGGGGTTGGAGCAGTACTTC.

The rearrangement links TRBV10-1 to TRBJ2-2; 7 nucleotides align to TRBD2. The J segment lost 6 bases and the V segment lost 0 bases, leaving 16 bases of the junction unmatched. Germline-derived CDR1 and CDR2 are WNHNN and SYGVQD (reference sequence). The CDR3 is 19 amino acids. CDR3 region: CASSESPIAPTSLAGELFF. CDR3 DNA sequence: TGCGCCAGCAGTGAGTCCCCGATTGCCCCGACTAGCTTGGCCGGGGAGCTGTTTTTT.

The CDR3 DNA sequence: TGTGCCAGTAGTATTTCAGAAAACACCATATATTTT. The encoded protein is CASSISENTIYF. The chain links TRBV19 to TRBJ1-3; D remains ambiguous. The V gene lost 3 bases and the J gene lost 6 bases, with 6 bases spanning the gap. Germline V gene lookup returns CDR1 LNHDA and CDR2 SQIVND (reference sequence). This CDR3 is 12 amino acids long.

The chain carries TRBV30 and TRBJ2-5, with D possibly TRBD1 on 5 matching bases. CDR1 GTSNPN and CDR2 SVGIG come from the germline V gene (reference sequence). V lost 5 bases and J lost 1, with 8 bases in between. The CDR3 has 12 amino acids. Here the CDR3 DNA reads TGTGCCTGGGACAGCTTCCAAGAGACCCAGTACTTC. This translates into CAWDSFQETQYF.

The genes are TRBV5-4 and TRBJ2-3, with a weak D call TRBD2 (6 bases). The length of the CDR3 is 15 residues. Trimming shortened V by 4 bases and J by 1 base, and 13 bases separated the two germline ends. CDR1 is SGHNT and CDR2 is YYREEE in the germline V gene (reference sequence). The CDR3 DNA reads TGTGCCAGCAGCGGCGCGGGGACTCGCACAGATACGCAGTATTTT. It is translated as CASSGAGTRTDTQYF.

The rearrangement joins TRBV7-8 to TRBJ1-5; TRBD1 might be the D (6 bases). V was shortened by 0 bases and J by 4 bases, with 13 bases between the two germline ends. The CDR3 length is 16 residues. The germline CDR1 and CDR2 sequences are SGHVS and FQNEAQ. The CDR3 here is CASSLAGLGGNQPQHF. The CDR3, as DNA: TGTGCCAGCAGCTTAGCGGGCCTAGGGGGAAATCAGCCCCAGCATTTT.

V usage is TRBV7-9 and J usage is TRBJ2-1, with 13 positions matching TRBD2. CDR1 SEHNR and CDR2 FQNEAQ come from the germline V gene (reference sequence). V lost 5 bases to trimming and J lost 9 bases; unmatched junction nucleotides: 16. CDR3 length equals 18 residues. The CDR3 sequence: CASSKTGTSGAAWGEQFF. CDR3 DNA sequence: TGTGCCAGCAGCAAAACCGGGACTAGCGGGGCGGCCTGGGGTGAGCAGTTCTTC.

The chain links TRBV7-9 to TRBJ1-2; unclear D gene. Germline V lookup: CDR1 SEHNR, CDR2 FQNEAQ (reference sequence). The V gene lost 3 bases and the J gene lost 4 bases, with 12 bases spanning the gap. The CDR3 sequence is 14 residues long. The CDR3 region has the DNA TGTGCCAGCAGCTTCGATGCTGGAGGCTATGGCTACACCTTC. Translation: CASSFDAGGYGYTF. The full variable domain, with the rest looked up from reference TRBV7-9 and TRBJ1-2, is DTGVSQNPRHKITKRGQNVTFRCDPISEHNRLYWYRQTLGQGPEFLTYFQNEAQLEKSRLLSDRFSAERPKGSFSTLEIQRTEQGDSAMYLCASSFDAGGYGYTFGSGTRLTVV.

The gene calls are TRBV5-1 and TRBJ2-1; D gene ambiguous. The V and J ends lost 1 base and 2 bases respectively, with 13 bases between them. Per germline, CDR1 SGHRS and CDR2 YFSETQ. This CDR3 has 16 residues. The CDR3 bases are TGCGCCAGCAGCTTGCTTGACAAACGACCCTACAATGAGCAGTTCTTC. This encodes CASSLLDKRPYNEQFF.

The chain couples TRBV18 to TRBJ2-5; TRBD2 matches 7 bases. V shed 3 bases, J shed 5 bases, and the junction held 3 bases outside the gene matches. The germline V gene encodes CDR1 KGHSH and CDR2 LQKENI. CDR3 length equals 13 residues. The CDR3 spells CASSPTAGETQYF. CDR3 DNA sequence: TGTGCCAGCTCACCCACAGCGGGGGAGACCCAGTACTTC.

The chain links TRBV7-2 to TRBJ2-5, with D perhaps TRBD2 (6 bases). Trimming removed 1 base at V and 12 bases at J, with 18 bases between. Per the germline V gene, CDR1 is SGHTA and CDR2 is FQGNSA. The CDR3 contains 14 residues. The CDR3 loop is CASSLGGEGVKEYF. The DNA of the CDR3 is TGTGCCAGCAGCTTAGGGGGGGAAGGAGTTAAAGAGTACTTC.

V is TRBV13 and J is TRBJ2-1, with D possibly being TRBD1 (6 bases). This CDR3 is built from 14 residues. Deletions cut 4 bases from V and 3 bases from J, with 10 bases between. Germline lookup yields CDR1 PRHDT and CDR2 FYEKMQ (reference sequence). The DNA of the CDR3 is TGTGCCAGCAGCTGGCAGGGGTACTACAATGAGCAGTTCTTC. Translating gives CASSWQGYYNEQFF.

This clone was seen a single time. The CDR3 loop reads CASTEQGFSGNTIYF. The CDR3, as DNA: TGTGCCAGCACCGAACAGGGATTCTCTGGAAACACCATATATTTT. The chain has TRBV6-5 and TRBJ1-3; a possible D gene is TRBD1 (6 bases). V lost 7 bases to trimming and J lost 0 bases, with 13 bases between them. Per the germline V gene, CDR1 is MNHEY and CDR2 is SVGAGI. The CDR3 covers 15 residues.

The chain carries TRBV10-3 and TRBJ1-1; the D is unclear. The V gene's germline CDR1 is ENHRY and CDR2 SYGVKD. Trimming cost V 3 bases and J 1 base, with 6 bases left between them. This CDR3 has 13 amino acids. The CDR3 coding sequence is TGTGCCATCAGTGAAGAGGGGAACACTGAAGCTTTCTTT. Translating gives CAISEEGNTEAFF.

The chain is built from TRBV2 and TRBJ2-5; TRBD1 matches 9 bases. The CDR3 is made up of 17 amino acids. Germline loops: CDR1 SNHLY, CDR2 FYNNEI. The V gene end was trimmed by 9 bases and the J gene end by 2 bases; junction bases not matched to a gene: 16. CDR3 DNA: TGTGCCAGAGACCGGGACAGGGTCGGTTTTGGACAAGAGACCCAGTACTTC. It encodes CARDRDRVGFGQETQYF.

V is TRBV28 and J is TRBJ2-1; the match to TRBD2 covers 7 bases. CDR3 length: 17 amino acids. The V and J ends lost 6 bases and 7 bases, in that order; junction bases with no gene match: 18. Germline V gene lookup returns CDR1 MDHEN and CDR2 SYDVKM. This CDR3 reads CASSPPSAGGSENEQFF. CDR3 coding DNA: TGTGCCAGCAGCCCCCCCTCGGCGGGCGGGAGTGAGAATGAGCAGTTCTTC. Supplemented by reference TRBV28 and TRBJ2-1, the full variable domain reads DVKVTQSSRYLVKRTGEKVFLECVQDMDHENMFWYRQDPGLGLRLIYFSYDVKMKEKGDIPEGYSVSREKKERFSLILESASTNQTSMYLCASSPPSAGGSENEQFFGPGTRLTVL.

V gene TRBV4-3 combines with J gene TRBJ2-1; TRBD2 matches 12 bases. CDR3 size: 16 residues. Germline CDR1 reads LGHNA; CDR2 reads YSLEER. V dropped 3 bases and J dropped 4; count of bases not matched to a gene: 4. The CDR3 sequence: CASSQQLAGGYNEQFF. In DNA form, the CDR3 reads TGCGCCAGCAGCCAGCAACTAGCGGGGGGATACAATGAGCAGTTCTTC.